The table lists the clone carrying this TCR beta chain with a few counts. Its antigen remains unknown. This sample is part of a study of beta chain features in type 1 diabetes. CDR3 size: 13 residues. CDR1 and CDR2 (germline): GTSNPN, SVGIG (reference sequence). Trimming stripped 3 bases from V and 14 bases from J, with 20 bases between. Whole-study findings and limits: Across all four CD4+ subsets, people with type 1 diabetes showed modestly shorter TCRB CDR3s.

What was sequenced were expressed TCRB transcripts, since all of the isolated RNA had been reverse transcribed. Libraries were prepared by immunoSEQ multiplex PCR; TCRdb keeps only in-frame clonotypes and omits some of them. In the table there are under 850,000 clones, 13% of which are singletons. V is TRBV30 and J is TRBJ2-1, with D possibly being TRBD2 (5 bases). Sequencing used naive CD4+ T cells from blood. This receptor was obtained from a man aged 18 to 29 with type 1 diabetes. In DNA form, the CDR3 reads TGTGCCTGGAGCCGTACAGAGGGAATGAGCAAGTTCTTC. Protein sequence: CAWSRTEGMSKFF.